The present entry profiles one TCR beta chain with its context. Some clones are missing from TCRdb's copy, which holds only in-frame ones; the method was immunoSEQ multiplex PCR. Found here are fewer than 1 million clones, just over 95% of them singletons; the top ten hold under 0.3%. This CDR3 contains 13 residues. The germline CDR1 and CDR2 sequences are MNHEY and SMNVEV (reference sequence). V was clipped by 2 bases and J by 8 bases, with 12 bases between them. This sample was taken from a study of shared clonotypes between healthy human individuals. Naive CD8 cells were CD45RO-negative, positively selected for CCR7, excluding terminally differentiated effector memory CD45RA+ cells.

This TCR was sampled from a man between 25 and 39 years old in good health. This chain links TRBV27 with TRBJ1-1; weak D call: TRBD1 (5 bases). Sample: naive CD8+ T cells sorted from blood. The CDR3 bases are TGTGCCAGCAGTTTAGCGGGGCACCTCGAAGCTTTCTTT. It is translated as CASSLAGHLEAFF.